The 19 T cell receptor beta chains below were found in one sample sequenced in a study of T cell changes during pregnancy in multiple sclerosis. Sequenced by immunoSEQ multiplex PCR; TCRdb stores in-frame clones only, minus some. This table has tens of thousands of clones, around 90% appearing once. The source material was CD4+ T cells from peripheral blood mononuclear cells, sampled in the third trimester of pregnancy. Source of these receptors: a female donor in good health, enrolled as a control in a pregnancy study.

CDR3 coding DNA: TGCGCCAGCAGCTTGGCGGAGAATCAGCCCCAGCATTTT. This gives the protein CASSLAENQPQHF. The chain links TRBV5-1 to TRBJ1-5; no firm D call. CDR1 is SGHRS, CDR2 YFSETQ, per germline. The V and J ends lost 0 bases and 4 bases respectively, with 5 bases between them. This CDR3 region has 13 residues.

The V and J genes are TRBV6-5 and TRBJ2-1; 9 nucleotides agree with TRBD1. Trimming removed 2 bases from V and 5 bases from J; junction bases left unmatched: 7. Germline loops: CDR1 MNHEY, CDR2 SVGAGI. CDR3 length: 16 amino acids. The chain's CDR3 is CASSYHEGQGNNEQFF. As DNA, the CDR3 is TGTGCCAGCAGTTACCACGAGGGACAGGGAAACAATGAGCAGTTCTTC.

This clone was detected a few times. V gene TRBV2 combines with J gene TRBJ2-2; 9 positions match TRBD2. CDR3 length: 12 amino acids. Germline V gene sequence: CDR1 SNHLY, CDR2 FYNNEI. The ends lost 6 bases at V and 8 bases at J; junction bases unmatched: 1. Written as DNA, the CDR3 is TGTGCCAGCAGCGGACTAGCGGGGGAGCTGTTTTTT. It encodes CASSGLAGELFF.

The V gene is TRBV7-9, the J gene TRBJ2-1; 11 bases are shared with TRBD2. The CDR3 runs 18 residues. Trimming at V came to 5 bases and at J to 1 base, leaving 10 bases not matched to a gene. Germline lookup yields CDR1 SEHNR and CDR2 FQNEAQ (reference sequence). CDR3 amino acids: CASSHSTSGGWSYNEQFF. The CDR3 DNA sequence: TGTGCCAGCAGCCACTCCACTAGCGGGGGTTGGTCCTACAATGAGCAGTTCTTC.

V gene TRBV2 combines with J gene TRBJ1-5, with a possible D match to TRBD1 (6 bases). This CDR3 spans 14 amino acids. V lost 7 bases and J 2 bases, leaving 12 bases between the germline ends. Germline assignment: CDR1 SNHLY and CDR2 FYNNEI. CDR3 residues: CASKGDMGNQPQHF. The CDR3 bases are TGTGCCAGCAAGGGGGATATGGGCAATCAGCCCCAGCATTTT.

On this clone: The junction differs from germline at one of its ends, possibly a read error. Other DNA sequences in the sample encode the same CDR3. The V gene is TRBV30, the J gene TRBJ2-7; D not certain. CDR1 is GTSNPN, CDR2 SVGIG, per germline (reference sequence). The CDR3 runs to 11 residues. The CDR3 sequence is CAWSVFDEQYF. CDR3 in DNA: TGCGCCTGGAGTGTATTCGACGAGCAGTACTTC.

This clone has only one observation. The chain is built from TRBV11-3 and TRBJ2-5, with 14 nucleotides matching TRBD2. Per the germline V gene, CDR1 is SGHNT and CDR2 is YENEEA. V dropped 5 bases and J dropped 5; count of bases not matched to a gene: 10. The CDR3 consists of 17 residues. The CDR3 protein is CASSRHGLAGGLETQYF. The CDR3 coding sequence is TGTGCCAGCAGCCGTCACGGACTAGCGGGGGGCTTGGAGACCCAGTACTTC.

The chain is built from TRBV7-3 and TRBJ2-2; D is unresolved. Between the trimmed V and J ends, which lost 3 bases and 2 bases, there was a span of 13 bases. Germline V gene lookup returns CDR1 SGHTA and CDR2 FQGTGA. The CDR3 contains 16 residues. The CDR3 DNA reads as TGTGCCAGCAGCTTGGTTCGGTTCCGTAACACCGGGGAGCTGTTTTTT. As protein: CASSLVRFRNTGELFF. Based on the CDR3 plus reference TRBV7-3 and TRBJ2-2, the full variable domain is GAGVSQTPSNKVTEKGKYVELRCDPISGHTALYWYRQSLGQGPEFLIYFQGTGAADDSGLPNDRFFAVRPEGSVSTLKIQRTERGDSAVYLCASSLVRFRNTGELFFGEGSRLTVL.

The V and J genes are TRBV7-9 and TRBJ2-1; 12 nucleotides align to TRBD2. Germline loops: CDR1 SEHNR, CDR2 FQNEAQ (reference sequence). This CDR3 has 15 amino acids. J lost 6 bases, V lost 5 bases, and 5 bases had no gene match. This CDR3 is CASSASGGAFNEQFF. The CDR3 region has the DNA TGTGCCAGCAGCGCTAGCGGGGGGGCCTTCAATGAGCAGTTCTTC.

The V gene is TRBV5-4, the J gene TRBJ2-3; 11 positions agree with TRBD2. Germline trimming cut 2 bases from V and 5 bases from J; bases unmatched to any gene: 1. CDR1 is SGHNT, CDR2 YYREEE, per germline (reference sequence). This CDR3 is 14 amino acids long. The CDR3 sequence: CASSFGTSGDTQYF. CDR3 nucleotides: TGTGCCAGCAGCTTTGGGACTAGCGGAGATACGCAGTATTTT.

The V and J genes are TRBV11-3 and TRBJ2-5; 8 nucleotides agree with TRBD2. Germline V CDR1 and CDR2: SGHNT, YENEEA. Trimming took 2 bases from V and 5 from J; bases not matched to a gene: 1. CDR3 length: 13 amino acids. The CDR3 reads CASSLIAGETQYF. DNA of the CDR3: TGTGCCAGCAGCTTAATAGCGGGGGAGACCCAGTACTTC.

The V call is TRBV19, the J call TRBJ1-5; 9 nucleotides align to TRBD1. Germline-derived CDR1 and CDR2 are LNHDA and SQIVND (reference sequence). V dropped 4 bases and J dropped 7; count of bases not matched to a gene: 8. There are 15 residues in the CDR3. Written as DNA, the CDR3 is TGTGCCAGTAGTAAAGGGGACAGGGTTGGGCAGCCCCAGCATTTT. Translated: CASSKGDRVGQPQHF.

The chain uses TRBV7-3 and TRBJ1-6; 9 nucleotides agree with TRBD1. The length of the CDR3 is 15 residues. Germline-derived CDR1 and CDR2 are SGHTA and FQGTGA. With 2 bases clipped from V and 10 bases from J, the junction kept 6 bases outside the gene matches. The CDR3 here is CASSLHGTGQSPLHF. DNA for the CDR3: TGTGCCAGCAGCTTACACGGGACAGGGCAATCACCCCTCCACTTT.

This chain connects TRBV9 to TRBJ1-3, with 9 bases that match TRBD1. There are 16 residues in the CDR3. Germline trimming cut 4 bases from V and 2 bases from J; bases unmatched to any gene: 7. From germline, CDR1 is SGDLS and CDR2 YYNGEE. The CDR3 DNA follows: TGTGCCAGCAGCATAGGCGGGGACAGGGCTGGAAACACCATATATTTT. It translates to CASSIGGDRAGNTIYF.

This clone turned up a few times. The genes are TRBV30 and TRBJ1-1; TRBD1 matches 7 bases. Germline CDR1 reads GTSNPN; CDR2 reads SVGIG (reference sequence). The CDR3 totals 13 residues. The junction had 3 bases not matched to a gene; V was cut back by 2 bases and J by 3 bases. The CDR3 DNA follows: TGTGCCTGGAGTCTAACAGGGGACACTGAAGCTTTCTTT. Translated: CAWSLTGDTEAFF. The full variable domain, its missing parts supplied by reference TRBV30 and TRBJ1-1, is SQTIHQWPATLVQPVGSPLSLECTVEGTSNPNLYWYRQAAGRGLQLLFYSVGIGQISSEVPQNLSASRPQDRQFILSSKKLLLSDSGFYLCAWSLTGDTEAFFGQGTRLTVV.

The chain joins TRBV6-5 to TRBJ1-2, with 7 bases lining up with TRBD1. The V gene end was trimmed by 6 bases and the J gene end by 3 bases; junction bases not matched to a gene: 4. In germline, CDR1 is MNHEY, CDR2 SVGAGI. The CDR3 is made up of 13 amino acids. This chain's CDR3 is CASRLTGDYGYTF. In DNA form, the CDR3 reads TGTGCCAGCAGGCTAACAGGGGACTATGGCTACACCTTC.

V is TRBV10-3 and J is TRBJ2-1, with 9 bases that match TRBD2. This CDR3 comprises 15 residues. Trimming cost V 9 bases and J 5 bases; bases outside gene matches: 11. Germline CDR1 is ENHRY and CDR2 is SYGVKD. The CDR3 protein is CAIRSERGAHNEQFF. CDR3 in DNA: TGTGCCATTCGTTCGGAGCGGGGGGCTCACAATGAGCAGTTCTTC.

The rearrangement uses TRBV7-3 and TRBJ2-7, with D possibly TRBD2 on 6 matching bases. This CDR3 spans 13 amino acids. Germline CDR1 reads SGHTA; CDR2 reads FQGTGA. V was trimmed by 2 bases and J by 6 bases, leaving 11 bases between them. The CDR3 protein is CASSLSGGSEQYF. CDR3 sequence (DNA): TGTGCCAGCAGCTTATCCGGAGGGTCCGAGCAGTACTTC.

The chain joins TRBV18 to TRBJ1-1; TRBD1 aligns across 7 bases. V lost 4 bases to trimming and J lost 1 base; unmatched junction nucleotides: 6. Germline CDR1 and CDR2: KGHSH and LQKENI. The CDR3 totals 15 residues. CDR3 in amino acids: CASSLRDRANTEAFF. CDR3 in DNA: TGTGCCAGCTCACTCAGAGACAGGGCGAACACTGAAGCTTTCTTT.